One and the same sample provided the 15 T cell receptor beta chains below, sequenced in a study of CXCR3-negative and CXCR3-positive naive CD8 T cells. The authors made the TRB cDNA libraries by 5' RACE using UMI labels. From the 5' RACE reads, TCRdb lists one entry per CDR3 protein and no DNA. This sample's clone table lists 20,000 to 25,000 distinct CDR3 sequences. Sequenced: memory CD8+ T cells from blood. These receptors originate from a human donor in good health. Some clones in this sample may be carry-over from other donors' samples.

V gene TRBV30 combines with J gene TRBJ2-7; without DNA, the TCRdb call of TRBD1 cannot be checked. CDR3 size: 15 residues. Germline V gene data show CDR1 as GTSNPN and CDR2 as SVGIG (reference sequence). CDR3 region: CAWALDRVFSYEQYF. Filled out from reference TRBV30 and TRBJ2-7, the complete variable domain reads SQTIHQWPATLVQPVGSPLSLECTVEGTSNPNLYWYRQAAGRGLQLLFYSVGIGQISSEVPQNLSASRPQDRQFILSSKKLLLSDSGFYLCAWALDRVFSYEQYFGPGTRLTVT.

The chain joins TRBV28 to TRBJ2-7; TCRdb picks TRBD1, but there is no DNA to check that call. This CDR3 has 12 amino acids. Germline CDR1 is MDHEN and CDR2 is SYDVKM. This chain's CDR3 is CASWDGLFEQYF. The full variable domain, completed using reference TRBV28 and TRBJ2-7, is DVKVTQSSRYLVKRTGEKVFLECVQDMDHENMFWYRQDPGLGLRLIYFSYDVKMKEKGDIPEGYSVSREKKERFSLILESASTNQTSMYLCASWDGLFEQYFGPGTRLTVT.

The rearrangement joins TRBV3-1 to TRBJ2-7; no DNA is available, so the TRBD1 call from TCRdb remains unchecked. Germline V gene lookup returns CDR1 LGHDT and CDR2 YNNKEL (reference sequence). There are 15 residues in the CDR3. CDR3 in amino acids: CASSLGVGERYEQYF.

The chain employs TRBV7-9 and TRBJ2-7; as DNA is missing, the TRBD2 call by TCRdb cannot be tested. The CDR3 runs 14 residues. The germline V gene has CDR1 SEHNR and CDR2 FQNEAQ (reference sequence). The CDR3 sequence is CASSAFSHSYEQYF.

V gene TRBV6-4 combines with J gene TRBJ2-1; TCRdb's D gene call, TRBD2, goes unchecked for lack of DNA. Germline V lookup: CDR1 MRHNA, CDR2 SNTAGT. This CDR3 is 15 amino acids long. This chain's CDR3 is CASSEGAGVHNEQFF.

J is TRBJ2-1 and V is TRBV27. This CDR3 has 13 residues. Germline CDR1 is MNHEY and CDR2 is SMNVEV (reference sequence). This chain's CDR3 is CASSWLSYNEQFF.

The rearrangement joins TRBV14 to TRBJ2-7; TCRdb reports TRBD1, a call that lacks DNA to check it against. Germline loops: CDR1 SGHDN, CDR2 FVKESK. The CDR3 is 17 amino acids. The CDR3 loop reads CASSHRPSGGQTYEQYF.

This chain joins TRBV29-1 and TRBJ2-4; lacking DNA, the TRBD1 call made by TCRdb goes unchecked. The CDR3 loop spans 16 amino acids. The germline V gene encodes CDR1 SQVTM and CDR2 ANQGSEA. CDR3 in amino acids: CSVEGLRDRTSVIQYF.

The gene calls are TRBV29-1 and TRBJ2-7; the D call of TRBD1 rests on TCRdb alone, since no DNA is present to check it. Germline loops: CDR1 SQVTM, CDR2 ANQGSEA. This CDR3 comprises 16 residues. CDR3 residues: CSVVGGGDGQTYEQYF.

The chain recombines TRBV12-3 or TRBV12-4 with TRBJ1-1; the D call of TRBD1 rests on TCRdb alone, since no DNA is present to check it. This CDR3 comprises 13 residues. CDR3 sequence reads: CASSSGPNTEAFF.

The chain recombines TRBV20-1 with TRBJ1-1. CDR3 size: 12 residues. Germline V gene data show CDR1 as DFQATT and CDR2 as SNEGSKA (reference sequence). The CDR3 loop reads CSAKSGDTEAFF.

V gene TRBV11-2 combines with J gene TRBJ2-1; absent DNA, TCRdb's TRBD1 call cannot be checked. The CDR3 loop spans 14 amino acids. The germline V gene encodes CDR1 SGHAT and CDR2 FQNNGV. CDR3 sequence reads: CASSSYRDFNEQFF.

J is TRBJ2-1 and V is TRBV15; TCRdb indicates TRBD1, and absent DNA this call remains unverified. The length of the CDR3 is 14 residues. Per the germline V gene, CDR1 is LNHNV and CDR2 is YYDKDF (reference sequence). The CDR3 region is CATSRGAGVNEQFF.

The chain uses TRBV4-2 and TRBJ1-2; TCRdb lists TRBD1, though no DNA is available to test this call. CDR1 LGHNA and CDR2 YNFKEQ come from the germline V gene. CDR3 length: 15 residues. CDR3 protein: CASSQDGTVNYGYTF.

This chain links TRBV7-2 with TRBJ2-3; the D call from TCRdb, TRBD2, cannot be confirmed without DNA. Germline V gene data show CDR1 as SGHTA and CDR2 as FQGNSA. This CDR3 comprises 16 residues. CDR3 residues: CASSLEIAGVGDTQYF.